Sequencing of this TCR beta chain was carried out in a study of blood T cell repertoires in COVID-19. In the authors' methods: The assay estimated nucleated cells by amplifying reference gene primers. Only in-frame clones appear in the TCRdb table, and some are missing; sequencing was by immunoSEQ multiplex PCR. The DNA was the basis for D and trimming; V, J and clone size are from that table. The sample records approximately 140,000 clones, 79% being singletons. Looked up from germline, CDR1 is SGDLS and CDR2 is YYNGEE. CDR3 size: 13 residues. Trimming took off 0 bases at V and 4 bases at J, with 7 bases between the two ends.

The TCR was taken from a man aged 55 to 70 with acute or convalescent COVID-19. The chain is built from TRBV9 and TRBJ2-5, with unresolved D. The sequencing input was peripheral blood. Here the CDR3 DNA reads TGTGCCAGCAGCGTAGACTCGCGAGAGACCCAGTACTTC. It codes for CASSVDSRETQYF.